A single sample gave rise to the 21 T cell receptor beta chains below, sequenced in a study of cytomegalovirus exposure and HLA in healthy donors. Vbeta (60) and Jbeta (13) primers were used in the PCR. The assay was immunoSEQ multiplex PCR, and TCRdb's table has in-frame clones only and misses some. This sample has some 60,000 clones, with 65% to 85% found just once. The sequenced material came from PBMCs. The receptor source for this set is a male donor in good health and CMV-seronegative.

V and J are TRBV10-3 and TRBJ1-2; possibly TRBD1 for D (5 bases). This CDR3 comprises 12 residues. Trimming took off 8 bases at V and 6 bases at J, with 13 bases between the two ends. Germline V CDR1 and CDR2: ENHRY, SYGVKD. CDR3 sequence (DNA): TGTGCCATCTTTGGAGGAGGGGATGGCTACACCTTC. The encoded protein is CAIFGGGDGYTF.

The rearrangement joins TRBV5-1 to TRBJ2-5; 7 bases are a match to TRBD2. Trimming at V came to 4 bases and at J to 2 bases, leaving 11 bases not matched to a gene. Germline V gives CDR1 SGHRS, CDR2 YFSETQ. CDR3 size: 16 residues. CDR3 region: CASSPLLGGGQETQYF. The CDR3 DNA follows: TGCGCCAGCAGCCCCCTTCTGGGGGGAGGGCAAGAGACCCAGTACTTC.

The rearrangement links TRBV5-1 to TRBJ2-5; possible D gene TRBD1, 6 bases. Germline values: CDR1 SGHRS, CDR2 YFSETQ. V lost 2 bases and J lost 2, with 7 bases in between. The CDR3 loop spans 13 amino acids. The CDR3 coding sequence is TGCGCCAGCAGCTTTGGACAGCAAGAGACCCAGTACTTC. As protein: CASSFGQQETQYF. Full variable domain (missing parts from reference TRBV5-1 and TRBJ2-5): KAGVTQTPRYLIKTRGQQVTLSCSPISGHRSVSWYQQTPGQGLQFLFEYFSETQRNKGNFPGRFSGRQFSNSRSEMNVSTLELGDSALYLCASSFGQQETQYFGPGTRLLVL.

The V gene is TRBV27, the J gene TRBJ2-3; 9 bases match TRBD2. Germline CDR1 is MNHEY and CDR2 is SMNVEV (reference sequence). V dropped 6 bases and J dropped 2; count of bases not matched to a gene: 0. There are 13 residues in the CDR3. The CDR3 DNA follows: TGTGCCAGCAGGGGACTAGCCACAGATACGCAGTATTTT. Its translation is CASRGLATDTQYF.

This clone was counted a few times. This chain connects TRBV5-4 to TRBJ1-5; the match to TRBD1 covers 10 bases. J lost 4 bases, V lost 4 bases, and 8 bases had no gene match. The CDR3 is 16 residues long. Germline CDR1 SGHNT, CDR2 YYREEE (reference sequence). The CDR3 sequence is CASSRMDRGINQPQHF. The DNA of the CDR3 is TGTGCCAGCAGCCGCATGGACAGGGGGATAAATCAGCCCCAGCATTTT.

This chain joins TRBV13 and TRBJ2-7; the match to TRBD1 covers 10 bases. The germline gives CDR1 PRHDT, CDR2 FYEKMQ (reference sequence). V lost 5 bases and J lost 4; bases outside the gene matches: 17. The CDR3 contains 18 residues. The CDR3, as DNA: TGTGCCAGCAGCGGGCGAGGGGTGTCGGGACAGGGGATGTACGAGCAGTACTTC. It yields the protein CASSGRGVSGQGMYEQYF.

The rearrangement links TRBV11-2 to TRBJ2-3; the match to TRBD2 covers 8 bases. The V and J ends lost 6 bases and 5 bases, in that order; junction bases with no gene match: 13. Germline CDR1 reads SGHAT; CDR2 reads FQNNGV. The CDR3 loop spans 16 amino acids. In DNA, the CDR3 is TGTGCCAGCAGTTCTGACGGGGGGGGGAGTGGAGATACGCAGTATTTT. It yields the protein CASSSDGGGSGDTQYF.

This clone appeared a single time. This chain links TRBV18 with TRBJ1-2; 7 positions agree with TRBD1. Per germline, CDR1 KGHSH and CDR2 LQKENI. With V trimmed by 4 bases and J by 1 base, 9 bases remained unmatched. The CDR3 totals 16 residues. Written as DNA, the CDR3 is TGTGCCAGCTCACACCTCCGGGACAGAATTAACTATGGCTACACCTTC. It encodes CASSHLRDRINYGYTF.

The gene calls are TRBV5-4 and TRBJ2-3; 8 bases are shared with TRBD1. The J segment lost 3 bases and the V segment lost 4 bases, leaving 7 bases of the junction unmatched. The CDR3 contains 15 residues. Per germline, CDR1 SGHNT and CDR2 YYREEE (reference sequence). The CDR3, as DNA: TGTGCCAGCAGCCTGGACAGGGTGGTGACAGATACGCAGTATTTT. It specifies CASSLDRVVTDTQYF.

In its sample, this clone was seen a few times. This rearrangement joins TRBV2 to TRBJ1-1; TRBD1 matches at 8 bases. Losses at the gene ends were 6 bases for V and 1 base for J; bases not matched to a gene: 1. Germline CDR1 is SNHLY and CDR2 is FYNNEI. This CDR3 contains 13 residues. The CDR3 DNA reads as TGTGCCAGCAGCGACAGGGGGAACACTGAAGCTTTCTTT. It translates to CASSDRGNTEAFF.

A few counts support this clone. The chain carries TRBV6-5 and TRBJ2-1; TRBD2 matches at 14 bases. The CDR3 extends over 15 amino acids. The germline V gene has CDR1 MNHEY and CDR2 SVGAGI. Losses at the gene ends were 4 bases for V and 7 bases for J; bases not matched to a gene: 3. The CDR3 loop is CASSLTSGGENEQFF. The DNA for the CDR3 is TGTGCCAGCAGTTTGACTAGCGGGGGGGAGAATGAGCAGTTCTTC.

The chain recombines TRBV10-3 with TRBJ2-5; perhaps TRBD2 as D (6 bases). The length of the CDR3 is 14 residues. The germline V gene encodes CDR1 ENHRY and CDR2 SYGVKD. V was clipped by 0 bases and J by 7 bases, with 12 bases between them. The CDR3 nucleotides read TGTGCCATCAGTGAGTCGTTTCTCGGGGGGACCCAGTACTTC. This gives the protein CAISESFLGGTQYF.

The V gene is TRBV4-1, the J gene TRBJ1-2, with D maybe TRBD1 (5 bases). CDR3 length equals 15 residues. V gave up 1 base and J gave up 4 bases, with 13 bases separating them. Germline CDR1 reads MGHRA; CDR2 reads YSYEKL. The CDR3 sequence: CASSQGSGPSYGYTF. The CDR3 bases are TGCGCCAGCAGCCAAGGGTCAGGGCCCTCCTATGGCTACACCTTC.

The chain combines TRBV30 with TRBJ2-7; 10 bases map to TRBD1. The CDR3 is made up of 16 amino acids. Germline assignment: CDR1 GTSNPN and CDR2 SVGIG (reference sequence). J was trimmed by 1 base and V by 1 base; bases with no gene match: 7. The CDR3 sequence: CAWSAIRTGGSYEQYF. The CDR3, as DNA: TGTGCCTGGAGTGCGATCCGGACAGGGGGTTCCTACGAGCAGTACTTC.

V gene TRBV11-2 combines with J gene TRBJ2-2; no clear D gene. The germline V gene encodes CDR1 SGHAT and CDR2 FQNNGV. This CDR3 has 15 amino acids. V gave up 4 bases and J gave up 1 base, with 10 bases separating them. CDR3 in amino acids: CASSSLGVNTGELFF. The DNA for the CDR3 is TGTGCCAGCAGCTCTCTTGGAGTGAACACCGGGGAGCTGTTTTTT. The variable domain in full, completed from reference TRBV11-2 and TRBJ2-2, reads EAGVAQSPRYKIIEKRQSVAFWCNPISGHATLYWYQQILGQGPKLLIQFQNNGVVDDSQLPKDRFSAERLKGVDSTLKIQPAKLEDSAVYLCASSSLGVNTGELFFGEGSRLTVL.

The rearrangement joins TRBV7-9 to TRBJ1-1; 7 bases agree with TRBD1. V lost 5 bases and J lost 1; bases outside the gene matches: 7. The germline V gene encodes CDR1 SEHNR and CDR2 FQNEAQ (reference sequence). The CDR3 runs to 15 residues. In nucleotides, the CDR3 is TGTGCCAGCAGCGGACCACAGGGGAAGAACACTGAAGCTTTCTTT. This sequence encodes CASSGPQGKNTEAFF. The full variable domain, its missing parts supplied by reference TRBV7-9 and TRBJ1-1, is DTGVSQNPRHKITKRGQNVTFRCDPISEHNRLYWYRQTLGQGPEFLTYFQNEAQLEKSRLLSDRFSAERPKGSFSTLEIQRTEQGDSAMYLCASSGPQGKNTEAFFGQGTRLTVV.

The chain joins TRBV11-2 to TRBJ2-7, with TRBD2 as a possible D gene (5 bases). Germline V gene sequence: CDR1 SGHAT, CDR2 FQNNGV. The V gene lost 1 base and the J gene lost 6 bases, with 16 bases spanning the gap. The CDR3 extends over 15 amino acids. CDR3 sequence reads: CASSLGLGSDSEQYF. The CDR3 DNA follows: TGTGCCAGCAGCTTAGGGCTAGGATCGGACTCCGAGCAGTACTTC.

The rearrangement joins TRBV11-3 to TRBJ2-1; 8 nucleotides match TRBD2. Germline assignment: CDR1 SGHNT and CDR2 YENEEA. The ends lost 5 bases at V and 2 bases at J; junction bases unmatched: 11. The CDR3 has 17 residues. The CDR3 is CASSPTFAGGPYNEQFF. CDR3 bases: TGTGCCAGCAGCCCGACTTTTGCGGGGGGCCCCTACAATGAGCAGTTCTTC. The full variable domain, with the rest looked up from reference TRBV11-3 and TRBJ2-1, is EAGVVQSPRYKIIEKKQPVAFWCNPISGHNTLYWYLQNLGQGPELLIRYENEEAVDDSQLPKDRFSAERLKGVDSTLKIQPAELGDSAVYLCASSPTFAGGPYNEQFFGPGTRLTVL.

The chain carries TRBV19 and TRBJ2-1; 7 positions agree with TRBD1. Per the germline V gene, CDR1 is LNHDA and CDR2 is SQIVND (reference sequence). V shed 3 bases, J shed 5 bases, and the junction held 10 bases outside the gene matches. CDR3 size: 16 residues. As DNA, the CDR3 is TGTGCCAGTAGTATCGGCCGACAGGGACCAAACAATGAGCAGTTCTTC. This sequence encodes CASSIGRQGPNNEQFF.

The chain joins TRBV19 to TRBJ2-7, with 9 positions matching TRBD1. V trimming: 1 base; J trimming: 3 bases; junction bases outside the gene matches: 16. The CDR3 totals 19 residues. Germline CDR1 reads LNHDA; CDR2 reads SQIVND (reference sequence). The CDR3 DNA is TGTGCCAGTAGTATAGGAGAGCCGATCCGGGACAGGGACGACTACGAGCAGTACTTC. This sequence encodes CASSIGEPIRDRDDYEQYF.

This clone is labeled medium-sized (0.01 to 0.1%). J is TRBJ2-1 and V is TRBV4-3; 9 positions agree with TRBD1. Germline CDR1 is LGHNA and CDR2 is YSLEER. The V gene end was trimmed by 0 bases and the J gene end by 7 bases; junction bases not matched to a gene: 10. This CDR3 comprises 17 residues. CDR3 bases: TGCGCCAGCAGCCAAGACGTTCCGGGACAGGGCTCGAATGAGCAGTTCTTC. Its protein product is CASSQDVPGQGSNEQFF.